Listed below are T cell receptor beta chains from one sample, sequenced in a study of blood T cell repertoires in COVID-19. Using immunoSEQ multiplex PCR, the repertoire was profiled, and TCRdb retains in-frame clones only, with some absent. This sample has fewer than 250,000 clones, with about 88% found just once. Sample: peripheral blood. The receptors shown here come from a man aged 30 to 39 with acute or convalescent COVID-19. Each CDR3 is given with its conserved first and last residue. A D gene is named only where the DNA matches it firmly. Not every row has a clone size; where given, it reads once, few, many or a size class.

TRBJ1-5,once,TRBV18,TRBD1,14,CASSPRQGSQPQHF,TGTGCCAGCTCACCTCGACAGGGAAGTCAGCCCCAGCATTTT
TRBJ2-7,NA,TRBV10-1,NA,10,CASSPQGAYF,TGCGCCAGCAGCCCTCAAGGGGCGTACTTC
TRBJ1-6,NA,TRBV6-5,NA,15,CASPRERADNSPLHF,TGTGCCAGCCCCAGAGAGCGGGCCGATAATTCACCCCTCCACTTT
TRBJ1-6,NA,TRBV7-9,TRBD1,15,CASSPWDRDTSPLHF,TGTGCCAGCAGCCCTTGGGACAGGGACACTTCACCCCTCCACTTT
TRBJ2-3,NA,TRBV9,NA,15,CASSSQRFSTDTQYF,TGTGCCAGCAGCTCCCAGCGGTTTAGCACAGATACGCAGTATTTT
TRBJ1-1,NA,TRBV28,NA,14,CASTQANLNTEAFF,TGTGCCAGCACACAGGCTAACTTGAACACTGAAGCTTTCTTT
TRBJ2-7,NA,TRBV27,NA,13,CASSLYSGDEQYF,TGTGCCAGCAGTTTATACTCGGGGGACGAGCAGTACTTC
TRBJ2-1,NA,TRBV5-1,TRBD2,18,CASSPGLAGGLLYNEQFF,TGCGCCAGCAGCCCCGGACTAGCGGGGGGCCTTCTCTACAATGAGCAGTTCTTC
TRBJ1-1,NA,TRBV9,NA,16,CASSPPNRERNTEAFF,TGTGCCAGCAGCCCCCCGAACCGGGAGCGGAACACTGAAGCTTTCTTT
TRBJ1-5,NA,TRBV10-3,NA,13,CAKGRGGSQPQHF,TGTGCCAAAGGGAGGGGAGGAAGTCAGCCCCAGCATTTT